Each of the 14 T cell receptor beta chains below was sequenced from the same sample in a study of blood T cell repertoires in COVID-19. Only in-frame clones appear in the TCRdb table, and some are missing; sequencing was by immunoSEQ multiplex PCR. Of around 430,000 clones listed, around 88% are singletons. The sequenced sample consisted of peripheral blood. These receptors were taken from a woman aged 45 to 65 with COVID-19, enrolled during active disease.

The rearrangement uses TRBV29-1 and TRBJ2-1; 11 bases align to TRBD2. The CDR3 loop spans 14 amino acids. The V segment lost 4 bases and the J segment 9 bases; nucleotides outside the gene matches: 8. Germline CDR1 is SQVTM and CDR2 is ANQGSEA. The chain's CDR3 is CSVGLAGGGAEQFF. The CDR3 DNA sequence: TGCAGCGTTGGTCTAGCGGGGGGTGGGGCTGAGCAGTTCTTC.

The CDR3 reads CAWDRGSGNTIYF. For the CDR3, the DNA is TGTGCCTGGGACAGGGGCTCTGGAAACACCATATATTTT. The chain couples TRBV30 to TRBJ1-3, with TRBD1 matching over 8 bases. The germline CDR1 and CDR2 sequences are GTSNPN and SVGIG (reference sequence). Trimming removed 5 bases from V and 0 bases from J; junction bases left unmatched: 0. This CDR3 has 13 residues.

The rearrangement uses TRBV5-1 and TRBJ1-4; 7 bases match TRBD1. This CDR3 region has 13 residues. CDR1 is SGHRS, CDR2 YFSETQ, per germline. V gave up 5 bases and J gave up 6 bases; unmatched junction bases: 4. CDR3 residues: CASRLTGDEKLFF. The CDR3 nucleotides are TGCGCCAGCAGGTTAACAGGGGATGAAAAACTGTTTTTT.

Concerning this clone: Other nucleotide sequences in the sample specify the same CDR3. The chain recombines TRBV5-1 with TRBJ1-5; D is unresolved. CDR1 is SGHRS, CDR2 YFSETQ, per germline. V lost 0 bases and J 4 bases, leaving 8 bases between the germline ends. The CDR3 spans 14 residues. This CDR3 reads CASSLGAANQPQHF. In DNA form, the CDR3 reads TGCGCCAGCAGCTTGGGGGCTGCTAATCAGCCCCAGCATTTT.

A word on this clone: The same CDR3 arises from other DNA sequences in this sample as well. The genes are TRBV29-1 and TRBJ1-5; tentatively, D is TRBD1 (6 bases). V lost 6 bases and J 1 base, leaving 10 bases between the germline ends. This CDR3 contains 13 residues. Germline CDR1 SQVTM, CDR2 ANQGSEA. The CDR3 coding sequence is TGCAGCGTGGGGCAGGGGAGCAATCAGCCCCAGCATTTT. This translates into CSVGQGSNQPQHF. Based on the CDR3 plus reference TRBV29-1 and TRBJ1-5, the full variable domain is SAVISQKPSRDICQRGTSLTIQCQVDSQVTMMFWYRQQPGQSLTLIATANQGSEATYESGFVIDKFPISRPNLTFSTLTVSNMSPEDSSIYLCSVGQGSNQPQHFGDGTRLSIL.

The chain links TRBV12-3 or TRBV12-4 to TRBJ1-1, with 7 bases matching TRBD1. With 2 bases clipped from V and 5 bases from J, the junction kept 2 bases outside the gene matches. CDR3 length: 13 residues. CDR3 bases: TGTGCCAGCAGTTTACAGGGGGAAACTGAAGCTTTCTTT. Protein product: CASSLQGETEAFF.

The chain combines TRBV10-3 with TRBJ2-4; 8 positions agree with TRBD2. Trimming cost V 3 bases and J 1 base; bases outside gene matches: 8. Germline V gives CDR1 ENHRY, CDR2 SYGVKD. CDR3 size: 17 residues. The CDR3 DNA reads TGTGCCATCAGTGATGTTCTGCGGGGGGATGCCAAAAACATTCAGTACTTC. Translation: CAISDVLRGDAKNIQYF.

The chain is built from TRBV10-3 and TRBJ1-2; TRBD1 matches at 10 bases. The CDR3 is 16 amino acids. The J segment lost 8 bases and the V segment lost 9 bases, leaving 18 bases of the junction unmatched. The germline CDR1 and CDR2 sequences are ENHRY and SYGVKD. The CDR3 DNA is TGTGCCATTACACCTTTCCGGGACAGGGGTGTCGGCGGCTACACCTTC. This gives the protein CAITPFRDRGVGGYTF.

The CDR3 protein is CASGPTVTGELFF. The CDR3 DNA follows: TGTGCTAGTGGCCCTACGGTTACCGGGGAGCTGTTTTTT. The chain uses TRBV12-5 and TRBJ2-2; the D is unclear. CDR3 length: 13 amino acids. V shed 6 bases and J shed 5 bases, with 10 bases lying between them. Germline V gene sequence: CDR1 LGHNT, CDR2 FRNRAP. The full variable domain, completed using reference TRBV12-5 and TRBJ2-2, is DARVTQTPRHKVTEMGQEVTMRCQPILGHNTVFWYRQTMMQGLELLAYFRNRAPLDDSGMPKDRFSAEMPDATLATLKIQPSEPRDSAVYFCASGPTVTGELFFGEGSRLTVL.

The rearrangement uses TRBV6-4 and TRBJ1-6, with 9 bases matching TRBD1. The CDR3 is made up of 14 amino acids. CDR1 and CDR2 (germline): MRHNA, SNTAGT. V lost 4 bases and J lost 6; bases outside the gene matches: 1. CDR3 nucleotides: TGTGCCAGCAGTGCGGACAGGGGTAATTCACCCCTCCACTTT. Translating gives CASSADRGNSPLHF.

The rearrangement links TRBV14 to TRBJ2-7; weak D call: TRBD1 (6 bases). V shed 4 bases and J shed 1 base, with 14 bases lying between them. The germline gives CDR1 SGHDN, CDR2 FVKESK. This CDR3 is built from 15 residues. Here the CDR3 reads CASSPRDRRSYEQYF. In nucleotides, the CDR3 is TGTGCCAGCAGCCCTCGAGACAGGAGATCCTACGAGCAGTACTTC.

This chain's CDR3 is CASSLHGLRTDTQYF. The CDR3 DNA follows: TGTGCCAGCAGCTTACATGGCTTACGCACAGATACGCAGTATTTT. The V call is TRBV7-2, the J call TRBJ2-3; D unresolved. Germline V gene lookup returns CDR1 SGHTA and CDR2 FQGNSA. V gave up 2 bases and J gave up 1 base, with 10 bases separating them. This CDR3 comprises 15 residues.

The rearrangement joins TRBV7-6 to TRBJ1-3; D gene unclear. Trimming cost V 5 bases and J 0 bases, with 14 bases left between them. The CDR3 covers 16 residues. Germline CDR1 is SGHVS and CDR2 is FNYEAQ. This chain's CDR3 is CASSPVGALSGNTIYF. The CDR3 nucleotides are TGTGCCAGCAGCCCCGTGGGAGCGCTCTCTGGAAACACCATATATTTT.

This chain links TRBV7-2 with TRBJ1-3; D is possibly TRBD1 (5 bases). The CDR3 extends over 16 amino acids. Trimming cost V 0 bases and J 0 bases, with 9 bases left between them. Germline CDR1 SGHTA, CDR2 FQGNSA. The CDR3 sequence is CASSLASGPSGNTIYF. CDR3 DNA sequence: TGTGCCAGCAGCTTAGCGTCAGGGCCCTCTGGAAACACCATATATTTT.